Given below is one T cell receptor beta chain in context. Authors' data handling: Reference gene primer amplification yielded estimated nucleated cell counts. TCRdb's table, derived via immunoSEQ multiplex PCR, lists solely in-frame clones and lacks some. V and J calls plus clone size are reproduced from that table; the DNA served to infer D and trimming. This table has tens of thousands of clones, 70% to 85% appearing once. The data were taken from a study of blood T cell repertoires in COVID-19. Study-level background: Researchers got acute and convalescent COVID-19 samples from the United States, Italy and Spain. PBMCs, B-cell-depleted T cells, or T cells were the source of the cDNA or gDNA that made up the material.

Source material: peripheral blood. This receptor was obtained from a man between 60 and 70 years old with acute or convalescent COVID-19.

The CDR3 nucleotides are TGTGCCAGCAGCCGGGACAGGGGGCAGCAAGAGACCCAGTACTTC. The encoded protein is CASSRDRGQQETQYF. V is TRBV2 and J is TRBJ2-5; 12 bases are a match to TRBD1. Germline V gives CDR1 SNHLY, CDR2 FYNNEI. The CDR3 runs 15 residues. V shed 6 bases and J 2 bases; nucleotides not matched to a gene: 4.